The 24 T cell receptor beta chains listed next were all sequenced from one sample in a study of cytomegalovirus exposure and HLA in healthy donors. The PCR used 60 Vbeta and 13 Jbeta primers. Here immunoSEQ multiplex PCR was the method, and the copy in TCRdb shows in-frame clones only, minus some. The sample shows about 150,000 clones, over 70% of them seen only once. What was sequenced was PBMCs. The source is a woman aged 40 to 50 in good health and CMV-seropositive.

The DNA of the CDR3 is TGCGCCAGCAGCCAAGAGCCGGGACAGGGAAGCTCTAATGCCTACGAGCAGTACTTC. The encoded protein is CASSQEPGQGSSNAYEQYF. V gene TRBV4-1 combines with J gene TRBJ2-7; TRBD1 aligns across 9 bases. CDR3 length: 19 amino acids. Per the germline V gene, CDR1 is MGHRA and CDR2 is YSYEKL. V lost 0 bases, J lost 2 bases, and 14 bases stayed unmatched.

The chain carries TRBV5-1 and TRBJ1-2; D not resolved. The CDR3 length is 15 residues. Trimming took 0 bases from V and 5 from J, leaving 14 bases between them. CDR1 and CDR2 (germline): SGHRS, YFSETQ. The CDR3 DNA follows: TGCGCCAGCAGCTTGGGTGCGGGGAATTTTTATGGCTACACCTTC. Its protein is CASSLGAGNFYGYTF.

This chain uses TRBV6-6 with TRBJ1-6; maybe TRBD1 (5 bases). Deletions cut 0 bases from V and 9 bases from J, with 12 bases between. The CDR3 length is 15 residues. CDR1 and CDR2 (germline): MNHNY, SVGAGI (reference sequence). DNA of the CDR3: TGTGCCAGCAGTTACTCGAGCGACAGTGGTTCACCCCTCCACTTT. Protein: CASSYSSDSGSPLHF.

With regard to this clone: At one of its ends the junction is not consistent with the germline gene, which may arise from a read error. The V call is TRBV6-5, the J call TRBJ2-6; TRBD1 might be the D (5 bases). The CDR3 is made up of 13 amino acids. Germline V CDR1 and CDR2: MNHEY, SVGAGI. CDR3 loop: CASRSTGANGLTF. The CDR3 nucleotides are TGTGCCAGCAGATCGACTGGGGCCAACGGCCTGACTTTC.

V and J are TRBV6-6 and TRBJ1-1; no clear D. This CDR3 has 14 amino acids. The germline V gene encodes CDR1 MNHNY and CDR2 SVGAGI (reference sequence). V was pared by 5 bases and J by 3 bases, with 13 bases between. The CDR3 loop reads CASSTDERDTEAFF. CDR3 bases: TGTGCCAGCAGTACCGACGAGAGGGACACTGAAGCTTTCTTT.

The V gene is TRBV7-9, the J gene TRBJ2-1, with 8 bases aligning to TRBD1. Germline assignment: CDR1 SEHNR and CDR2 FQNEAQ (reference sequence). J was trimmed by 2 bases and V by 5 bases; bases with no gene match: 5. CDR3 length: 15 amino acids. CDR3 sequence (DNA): TGTGCCAGCAGCCCGCAACAGGGGGCCTACAATGAGCAGTTCTTC. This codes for CASSPQQGAYNEQFF.

The chain's CDR3 is CASSSGGQGYGYTF. The DNA of the CDR3 is TGTGCCAGCAGTTCGGGGGGACAGGGGTATGGCTACACCTTC. V gene TRBV27 combines with J gene TRBJ1-2; 10 bases map to TRBD1. The CDR3 runs 14 residues. The germline V gene encodes CDR1 MNHEY and CDR2 SMNVEV (reference sequence). V gave up 4 bases and J gave up 5 bases; unmatched junction bases: 4.

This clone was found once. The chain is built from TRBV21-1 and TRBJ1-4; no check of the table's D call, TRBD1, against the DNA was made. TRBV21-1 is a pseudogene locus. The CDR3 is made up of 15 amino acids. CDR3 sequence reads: CASSPPSTGDEKLFF. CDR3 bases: TGTGCCAGCAGCCCCCCATCGACAGGGGATGAAAAACTGTTTTTT.

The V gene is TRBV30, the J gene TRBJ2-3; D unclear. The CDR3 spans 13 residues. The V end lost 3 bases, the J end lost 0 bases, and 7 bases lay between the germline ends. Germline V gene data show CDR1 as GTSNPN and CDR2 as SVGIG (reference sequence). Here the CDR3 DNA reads TGTGCCTGGAGGAGTCTTAGCACAGATACGCAGTATTTT. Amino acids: CAWRSLSTDTQYF.

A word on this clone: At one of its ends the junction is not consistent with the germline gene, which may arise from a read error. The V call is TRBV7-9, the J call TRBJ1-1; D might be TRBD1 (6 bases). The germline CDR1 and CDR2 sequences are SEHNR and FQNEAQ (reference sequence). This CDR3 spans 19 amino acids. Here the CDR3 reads CSSSFSNVPRQAMNTEAFF. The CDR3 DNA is TGTTCCAGCAGCTTTTCAAACGTACCGAGACAGGCGATGAACACTGAAGCTTTCTTT. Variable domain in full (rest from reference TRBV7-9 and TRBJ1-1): DTGVSQNPRHKITKRGQNVTFRCDPISEHNRLYWYRQTLGQGPEFLTYFQNEAQLEKSRLLSDRFSAERPKGSFSTLEIQRTEQGDSAMYLCSSSFSNVPRQAMNTEAFFGQGTRLTVV.

The CDR3 DNA reads TGTGCCAGCAGCTTGCTTGGTTACGGGGAGACCCAGTACTTC. Its protein product is CASSLLGYGETQYF. The chain joins TRBV7-2 to TRBJ2-5; D is undetermined. From germline, CDR1 is SGHTA and CDR2 FQGNSA. V was cut by 3 bases and J by 5 bases, with 13 bases left in between. The CDR3 is made up of 14 amino acids.

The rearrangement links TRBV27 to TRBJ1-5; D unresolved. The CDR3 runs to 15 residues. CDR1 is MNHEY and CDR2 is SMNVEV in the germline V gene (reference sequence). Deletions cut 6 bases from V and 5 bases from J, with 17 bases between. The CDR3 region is CASSPVTSHYQPQHF. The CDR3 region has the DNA TGTGCCAGCAGCCCGGTAACTTCTCACTATCAGCCCCAGCATTTT.

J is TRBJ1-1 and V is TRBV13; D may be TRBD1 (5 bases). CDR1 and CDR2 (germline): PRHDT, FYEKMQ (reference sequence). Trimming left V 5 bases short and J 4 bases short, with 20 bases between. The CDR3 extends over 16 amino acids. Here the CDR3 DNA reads TGTGCCAGCAGCCAAGAAGGTCCGACAGTTAGCACTGAAGCTTTCTTT. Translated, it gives CASSQEGPTVSTEAFF.

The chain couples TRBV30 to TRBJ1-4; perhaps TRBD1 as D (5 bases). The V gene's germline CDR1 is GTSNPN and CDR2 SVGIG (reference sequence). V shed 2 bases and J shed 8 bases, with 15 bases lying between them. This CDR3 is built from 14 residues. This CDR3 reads CAWSIARVGEKLFF. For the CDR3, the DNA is TGTGCCTGGAGTATAGCCAGGGTGGGGGAAAAACTGTTTTTT.

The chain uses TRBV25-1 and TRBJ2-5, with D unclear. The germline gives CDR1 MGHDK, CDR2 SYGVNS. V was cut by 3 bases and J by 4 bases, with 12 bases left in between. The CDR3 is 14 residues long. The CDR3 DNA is TGTGCCAGCAGTGAGGCCAGGCCCGCAGAGACCCAGTACTTC. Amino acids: CASSEARPAETQYF.

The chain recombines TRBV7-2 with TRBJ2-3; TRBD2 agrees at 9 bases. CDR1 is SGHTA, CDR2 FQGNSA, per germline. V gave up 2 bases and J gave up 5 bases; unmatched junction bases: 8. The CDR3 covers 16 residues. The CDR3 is CASSLSLAGDQDTQYF. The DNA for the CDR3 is TGTGCCAGCAGCTTAAGTTTAGCGGGGGACCAAGATACGCAGTATTTT.

The CDR3 bases are TGTGCCAGCAGCGCAACGACAGGGTTCCCTTTCTTT. Encoded protein: CASSATTGFPFF. The chain has TRBV7-8 and TRBJ1-1, with 7 bases matching TRBD1. Germline lookup yields CDR1 SGHVS and CDR2 FQNEAQ. This CDR3 comprises 12 residues. V was clipped by 5 bases and J by 12 bases; unmatched bases: 9.

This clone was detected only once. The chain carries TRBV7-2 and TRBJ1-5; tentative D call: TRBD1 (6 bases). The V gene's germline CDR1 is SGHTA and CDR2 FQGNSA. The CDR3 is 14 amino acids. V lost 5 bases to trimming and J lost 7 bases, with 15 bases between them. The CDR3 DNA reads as TGTGCCAGCAGCGATCGACAGGATAGACAGCCCCAGCATTTT. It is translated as CASSDRQDRQPQHF. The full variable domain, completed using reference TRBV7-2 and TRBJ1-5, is GAGVSQSPSNKVTEKGKDVELRCDPISGHTALYWYRQSLGQGLEFLIYFQGNSAPDKSGLPSDRFSAERTGGSVSTLTIQRTQQEDSAVYLCASSDRQDRQPQHFGDGTRLSIL.

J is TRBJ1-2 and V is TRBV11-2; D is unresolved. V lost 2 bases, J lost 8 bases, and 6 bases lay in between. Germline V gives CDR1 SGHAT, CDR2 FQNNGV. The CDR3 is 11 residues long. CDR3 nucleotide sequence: TGTGCCAGCAGCTTAATGGGCGGCTACACCTTC. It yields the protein CASSLMGGYTF. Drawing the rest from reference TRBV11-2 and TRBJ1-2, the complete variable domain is EAGVAQSPRYKIIEKRQSVAFWCNPISGHATLYWYQQILGQGPKLLIQFQNNGVVDDSQLPKDRFSAERLKGVDSTLKIQPAKLEDSAVYLCASSLMGGYTFGSGTRLTVV.

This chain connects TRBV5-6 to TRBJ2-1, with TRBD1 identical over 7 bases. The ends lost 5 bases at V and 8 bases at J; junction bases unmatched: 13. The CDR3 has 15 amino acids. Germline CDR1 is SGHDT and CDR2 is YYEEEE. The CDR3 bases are TGTGCCAGCAGTCCGGGACAGAGTTCTAGGGATGAGCAGTTCTTC. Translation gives CASSPGQSSRDEQFF. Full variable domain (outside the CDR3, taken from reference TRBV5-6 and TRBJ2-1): DAGVTQSPTHLIKTRGQQVTLRCSPKSGHDTVSWYQQALGQGPQFIFQYYEEEERQRGNFPDRFSGHQFPNYSSELNVNALLLGDSALYLCASSPGQSSRDEQFFGPGTRLTVL.

CDR3 bases: TGTGCCAGCAGTGAATCCAGGGCTTACACCGGGGAGCTGTTTTTT. Translating gives CASSESRAYTGELFF. This rearrangement joins TRBV2 to TRBJ2-2; D might be TRBD1 (5 bases). The CDR3 contains 15 residues. In germline, CDR1 is SNHLY, CDR2 FYNNEI. Trimming left V 2 bases short and J 3 bases short, with 10 bases between.

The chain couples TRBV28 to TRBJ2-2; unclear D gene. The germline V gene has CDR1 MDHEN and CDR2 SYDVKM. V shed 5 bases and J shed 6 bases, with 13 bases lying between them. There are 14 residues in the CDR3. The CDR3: CASSLQNRAGELFF. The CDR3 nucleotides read TGTGCCAGCAGTCTTCAGAACCGGGCCGGGGAGCTGTTTTTT.

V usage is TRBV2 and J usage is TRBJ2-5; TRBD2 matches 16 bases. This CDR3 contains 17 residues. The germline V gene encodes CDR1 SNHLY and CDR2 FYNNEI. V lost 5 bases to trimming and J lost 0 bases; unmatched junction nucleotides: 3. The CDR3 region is CASSLGLAGGNQETQYF. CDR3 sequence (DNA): TGTGCCAGCAGTTTGGGACTAGCGGGGGGGAACCAAGAGACCCAGTACTTC. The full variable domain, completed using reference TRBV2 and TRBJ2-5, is EPEVTQTPSHQVTQMGQEVILRCVPISNHLYFYWYRQILGQKVEFLVSFYNNEISEKSEIFDDQFSVERPDGSNFTLKIRSTKLEDSAMYFCASSLGLAGGNQETQYFGPGTRLLVL.

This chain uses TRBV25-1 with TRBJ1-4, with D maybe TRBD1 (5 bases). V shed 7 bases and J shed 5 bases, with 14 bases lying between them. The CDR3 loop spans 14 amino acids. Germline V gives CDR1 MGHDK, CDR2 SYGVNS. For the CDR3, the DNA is TGTGCCAGCACCTCCGCCGGGGGGAATGAAAAACTGTTTTTT. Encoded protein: CASTSAGGNEKLFF.